The 27 T cell receptor beta chains listed next were all sequenced from one sample in a study of naive and memory T cell subsets. The beta constant-region primer was an equimolar mix of two oligonucleotides covering TRBC1 and TRBC2. TCRdb re-called the UMI-ligation and nested PCR reads through MiXCR, storing one row per CDR3 protein. The sample consists of around 40,000 distinct CDR3 sequences, about 14% of them appearing once. Sequenced input: effector memory CD4+ T cells from blood. Subset noted: effector memory, CD45RA- CD27-. The source is a human donor in good health.

The chain has TRBV12-5 and TRBJ2-5, with 7 nucleotides matching TRBD2. After removal of 2 bases from V and 7 bases from J, the junction contained 16 bases not matched to a gene. CDR1 and CDR2 (germline): LGHNT, FRNRAP. The CDR3 consists of 17 residues. Written as DNA, the CDR3 is TGTGCTAGTGGTTTGAACTCCTTGGGGGGAGCGGGAAGGACCCAGTACTTC. Its protein is CASGLNSLGGAGRTQYF.

The chain has TRBV27 and TRBJ2-7; a weak D match, TRBD2 (5 bases). The V end was cut by 5 bases, the J end by 2 bases, with 16 bases between. Germline assignment: CDR1 MNHEY and CDR2 SMNVEV (reference sequence). CDR3 length equals 15 residues. The DNA for the CDR3 is TGTGCCAGCAGTAGAGGGTGGGAGCTAACCTACGAGCAGTACTTC. Protein product: CASSRGWELTYEQYF.

There are many counts of this clonotype. The chain combines TRBV2 with TRBJ2-5; TRBD2 matches at 9 bases. Germline CDR1 is SNHLY and CDR2 is FYNNEI. The CDR3 covers 16 residues. Trimming cost V 2 bases and J 5 bases; bases outside gene matches: 9. CDR3 region: CASSELLAGFRETQYF. The CDR3 nucleotides are TGTGCCAGCAGTGAACTTCTAGCGGGATTCAGGGAGACCCAGTACTTC.

Ten or more counts support this clonotype. The chain recombines TRBV28 with TRBJ2-1; D unresolved. CDR3 length equals 15 residues. V was clipped by 3 bases and J by 7 bases, with 16 bases between them. From germline, CDR1 is MDHEN and CDR2 SYDVKM. The CDR3 protein is CASSFLEAGWNEQFF. The CDR3 nucleotides are TGTGCCAGCAGTTTCCTCGAGGCCGGATGGAATGAGCAGTTCTTC.

This chain links TRBV29-1 with TRBJ2-1, with D possibly TRBD2 on 5 matching bases. CDR3 length equals 17 residues. Germline V gene data show CDR1 as SQVTM and CDR2 as ANQGSEA. The ends were cut back, 1 base at V and 2 bases at J, with 18 bases in the middle. The CDR3 loop is CSVEGGPGSDTYNEQFF. The CDR3 nucleotides are TGCAGCGTTGAAGGTGGGCCGGGGTCAGACACCTACAATGAGCAGTTCTTC.

This clonotype occurred a few times. The J gene is TRBJ2-3, the V gene TRBV10-3, with 8 positions matching TRBD1. Losses at the gene ends were 2 bases for V and 3 bases for J; bases not matched to a gene: 1. The CDR3 extends over 14 amino acids. Germline V gives CDR1 ENHRY, CDR2 SYGVKD. Written as DNA, the CDR3 is TGTGCCATCAGTGAGAGGACAGGGACAGATACGCAGTATTTT. Its protein product is CAISERTGTDTQYF.

The chain employs TRBV10-3 and TRBJ2-5; D gene uncertain. Germline V gives CDR1 ENHRY, CDR2 SYGVKD. This CDR3 is 14 amino acids long. Trimming removed 0 bases at V and 3 bases at J, with 8 bases between. In DNA, the CDR3 is TGTGCCATCAGTGAGTCCGGGTCAGAAGAGACCCAGTACTTC. Its protein is CAISESGSEETQYF.

By its share, this clonotype is medium-sized. The chain has TRBV5-4 and TRBJ2-1; perhaps TRBD2 as D (5 bases). V was shortened by 4 bases and J by 0 bases, with 11 bases between the two germline ends. CDR1 and CDR2 from the germline V gene are SGHNT and YYREEE (reference sequence). The CDR3 loop spans 15 amino acids. CDR3 sequence: CASSLEGSSYNEQFF. CDR3 DNA: TGTGCCAGCAGCCTAGAGGGAAGCTCCTACAATGAGCAGTTCTTC.

This clonotype occurred a few times. The gene calls are TRBV3-1 and TRBJ1-5; TRBD1 matches 8 bases. Germline lookup yields CDR1 LGHDT and CDR2 YNNKEL (reference sequence). This CDR3 contains 16 residues. J was trimmed by 2 bases and V by 1 base; bases with no gene match: 4. The CDR3 sequence: CASSQGTGRRNQPQHF. The CDR3 DNA is TGTGCCAGCAGCCAAGGGACAGGGAGGCGCAATCAGCCCCAGCATTTT.

There are many counts of this clonotype. The chain recombines TRBV7-2 with TRBJ2-7; 10 nucleotides agree with TRBD2. The V gene end was trimmed by 5 bases and the J gene end by 3 bases; junction bases not matched to a gene: 4. Looked up from germline, CDR1 is SGHTA and CDR2 is FQGNSA. CDR3 length: 14 residues. The DNA of the CDR3 is TGTGCCAGCAGCGAAGGACTAGCGGTCTACGAGCAGTACTTC. Its translation is CASSEGLAVYEQYF. Full variable domain (rest looked up from reference TRBV7-2 and TRBJ2-7): GAGVSQSPSNKVTEKGKDVELRCDPISGHTALYWYRQSLGQGLEFLIYFQGNSAPDKSGLPSDRFSAERTGGSVSTLTIQRTQQEDSAVYLCASSEGLAVYEQYFGPGTRLTVT.

The sample holds a few counts of this clonotype. The CDR3 is CASSVFLAGANEQYF. The CDR3 DNA follows: TGTGCCAGCAGCGTCTTTCTAGCGGGAGCAAACGAGCAGTACTTC. The chain couples TRBV7-2 to TRBJ2-7; 10 nucleotides align to TRBD2. Germline V gene lookup returns CDR1 SGHTA and CDR2 FQGNSA. V dropped 5 bases and J dropped 5; count of bases not matched to a gene: 9. CDR3 length: 15 residues.

For this clonotype: It may be a read error: a sequence one base away is much more abundant. The V and J genes are TRBV5-5 and TRBJ1-6, with 7 bases identical to TRBD1. The V segment lost 4 bases and the J segment 8 bases; nucleotides outside the gene matches: 9. Germline V CDR1 and CDR2: SGHKS, YYEKEE (reference sequence). The CDR3 has 15 residues. CDR3 DNA: TGTGCCAGCAGCCGGGACAGACGTTGGGATTCACCCCTCCACTTT. Protein sequence: CASSRDRRWDSPLHF.

In this sample, this clonotype turned up many times. This sequence joins TRBV20-1 and TRBJ2-3; D not certain. Germline CDR1 and CDR2: DFQATT and SNEGSKA (reference sequence). The CDR3 extends over 16 amino acids. V was shortened by 0 bases and J by 6 bases, with 19 bases between the two germline ends. The CDR3 loop is CSAREGAGFVSDTQYF. CDR3 nucleotide sequence: TGCAGTGCTAGAGAGGGTGCAGGTTTTGTTTCGGATACGCAGTATTTT.

This clonotype appeared a few times. The chain employs TRBV3-1 and TRBJ2-7, with 14 positions matching TRBD2. The V and J ends lost 3 bases and 4 bases, in that order; junction bases with no gene match: 11. The CDR3 length is 18 residues. The germline V gene encodes CDR1 LGHDT and CDR2 YNNKEL (reference sequence). CDR3 sequence reads: CASSHLPGLAGGSYEQYF. The DNA for the CDR3 is TGTGCCAGCAGCCATCTCCCCGGACTAGCGGGAGGATCTTACGAGCAGTACTTC.

Only a few counts were recorded for this clonotype. V and J are TRBV7-2 and TRBJ1-6; D call uncertain. Trimming stripped 1 base from V and 9 bases from J, with 13 bases between. CDR1 and CDR2 from the germline V gene are SGHTA and FQGNSA. The CDR3 extends over 15 amino acids. The CDR3 loop reads CASSLVATNLSPLHF. For the CDR3, the DNA is TGTGCCAGCAGCTTAGTTGCGACCAACCTTTCACCCCTCCACTTT.

This clonotype was recorded at least ten times. The CDR3 reads CASSPGSALDTQYF. CDR3 DNA sequence: TGTGCCAGCAGCCCGGGATCAGCGTTGGATACGCAGTATTTT. This chain uses TRBV7-2 with TRBJ2-3, with D perhaps matching TRBD2 (5 bases). The germline gives CDR1 SGHTA, CDR2 FQGNSA. The CDR3 loop spans 14 amino acids. The V end lost 5 bases, the J end lost 6 bases, and 15 bases lay between the germline ends.

This clonotype was seen a few times. The chain has TRBV10-3 and TRBJ2-5, with D tentatively TRBD2 (6 bases). The CDR3 is 13 amino acids. V lost 10 bases and J 3 bases, leaving 15 bases between the germline ends. The germline CDR1 and CDR2 sequences are ENHRY and SYGVKD. The chain's CDR3 is CATTLSGKETQYF. DNA for the CDR3: TGTGCCACGACTCTTAGCGGAAAAGAGACCCAGTACTTC.

The rearrangement joins TRBV4-1 to TRBJ2-7, with no clear D. Trimming took 1 base from V and 1 from J, leaving 8 bases between them. CDR3 length: 14 residues. Germline CDR1 reads MGHRA; CDR2 reads YSYEKL. The CDR3 bases are TGCGCCAGCAGCCAAGGATACCGGTCCTACGAGCAGTACTTC. This gives the protein CASSQGYRSYEQYF.

This clonotype has only a few counts. The chain combines TRBV12-3 or TRBV12-4 with TRBJ1-1; D not resolved. Deletions cut 6 bases from V and 3 bases from J, with 23 bases between. This CDR3 comprises 17 residues. Here the CDR3 reads CASSPRAPIGRDTEAFF. In DNA, the CDR3 is TGTGCCAGCAGCCCGAGGGCTCCAATTGGGCGGGACACTGAAGCTTTCTTT.

This clonotype came up a few times. The V gene is TRBV29-1, the J gene TRBJ1-5; TRBD1 aligns across 7 bases. V dropped 6 bases and J dropped 6; count of bases not matched to a gene: 8. The germline CDR1 and CDR2 sequences are SQVTM and ANQGSEA. The CDR3 totals 13 residues. The DNA for the CDR3 is TGCAGCGTCCAGACAGGGAGAAGTCAGCCCCAGCATTTT. Its protein product is CSVQTGRSQPQHF.

This clonotype was detected a few times. This chain joins TRBV12-3 or TRBV12-4 and TRBJ1-1; TRBD1 matches at 10 bases. The CDR3 spans 16 residues. V was pared by 6 bases and J by 0 bases, with 7 bases of the junction left unmatched. CDR3 DNA: TGTGCCAGCAGACCGGGACAGGGGAGGTTGAACACTGAAGCTTTCTTT. Translated: CASRPGQGRLNTEAFF.

This chain joins TRBV9 and TRBJ1-1, with D possibly being TRBD1 (5 bases). The V gene's germline CDR1 is SGDLS and CDR2 YYNGEE. Trimming removed 0 bases at V and 2 bases at J, with 11 bases between. CDR3 length equals 15 residues. CDR3 protein: CASSVDVTVNTEAFF. The CDR3 bases are TGTGCCAGCAGCGTAGATGTGACAGTCAACACTGAAGCTTTCTTT.

This clonotype has at least ten counts. J is TRBJ2-3 and V is TRBV6-6; no clear D. CDR1 MNHNY and CDR2 SVGAGI come from the germline V gene (reference sequence). The CDR3 spans 12 residues. V lost 2 bases and J 6 bases, leaving 6 bases between the germline ends. In DNA, the CDR3 is TGTGCCAGCAGTTACCGTGGGGATACGCAGTATTTT. Translation gives CASSYRGDTQYF.

This chain joins TRBV2 and TRBJ1-2, with D tentatively TRBD1 (6 bases). Trimming took off 4 bases at V and 1 base at J, with 16 bases between the two ends. The CDR3 has 16 amino acids. Germline CDR1 reads SNHLY; CDR2 reads FYNNEI. Here the CDR3 reads CASSGGTNTFNYGYTF. The DNA of the CDR3 is TGTGCCAGCAGTGGGGGGACAAATACCTTTAACTATGGCTACACCTTC.

This rearrangement joins TRBV20-1 to TRBJ2-1, with 7 bases lining up with TRBD1. The CDR3 loop spans 16 amino acids. Germline V gene sequence: CDR1 DFQATT, CDR2 SNEGSKA (reference sequence). Trimming took 5 bases from V and 1 from J; bases not matched to a gene: 11. The CDR3 protein is CSAARVDRPSYNEQFF. The DNA of the CDR3 is TGCAGTGCTGCCAGAGTGGACAGGCCATCCTACAATGAGCAGTTCTTC.

Concerning this clonotype: An end of the junction does not agree with germline; a read error may underlie this. The chain couples TRBV19 to TRBJ2-7; no definite D call. Germline loops: CDR1 LNHDA, CDR2 SQIVND (reference sequence). CDR3 length: 13 residues. The CDR3 DNA is TGTGCCAGTAGCATAGTCGGCTCCTACGAGCAGTACTTC. Protein product: CASSIVGSYEQYF. Full variable domain (missing parts from reference TRBV19 and TRBJ2-7): DGGITQSPKYLFRKEGQNVTLSCEQNLNHDAMYWYRQDPGQGLRLIYYSQIVNDFQKGDIAEGYSVSREKKESFPLTVTSAQKNPTAFYLCASSIVGSYEQYFGPGTRLTVT.

This clonotype came up many times. The V gene is TRBV28, the J gene TRBJ1-2; D ambiguous. Germline CDR1 is MDHEN and CDR2 is SYDVKM. The CDR3 extends over 13 amino acids. Deletions cut 3 bases from V and 5 bases from J, with 10 bases between. The CDR3 sequence: CASSFVRKYGYTF. The CDR3 coding sequence is TGTGCCAGCAGTTTTGTGCGCAAGTATGGCTACACCTTC.